The rows below give T cell receptor beta chains drawn from one sample of a study of technical replicates of blood from a few donors. This table comes from immunoSEQ multiplex PCR, and its TCRdb copy is limited to in-frame clones, with some not included. The profile shows about 49,000 clones, 80% to 95% of them singletons. Material for sequencing was PBMCs. The receptors derive from a human donor in good health. Some clones in this sample may be carry-over from other donors' samples. The CDR3 runs from the conserved cysteine through the conserved F or W. Fields, in order: D gene, clone size, V gene, J gene, CDR3 DNA, CDR3 protein. The D gene is left open where the match is weak. Only part of the rows carry a size: once, few, many, or a class if the clone is expanded.

d_call: NA; clone_size: NA; v_call: TRBV5-6; j_call: TRBJ2-7; cdr3_nt: TGTGCCAGCAGCTCATCCTACGAGCAGTACTTC; cdr3_aa: CASSSSYEQYF
d_call: TRBD2; clone_size: NA; v_call: TRBV5-1; j_call: TRBJ2-2; cdr3_nt: TGCGCCAGCAGCTTGGAACCAGCGGGGGGCACCGGGGAGCTGTTTTTT; cdr3_aa: CASSLEPAGGTGELFF
d_call: TRBD2; clone_size: NA; v_call: TRBV6-1; j_call: TRBJ2-1; cdr3_nt: TGTGCCAGCAGTGATCTAGCGGGAGGTTACAATGAGCAGTTCTTC; cdr3_aa: CASSDLAGGYNEQFF
d_call: NA; clone_size: NA; v_call: TRBV7-2; j_call: TRBJ1-2; cdr3_nt: TGTGCCAGCAGCCCCACTAGGGACTATTATGGCTACACCTTC; cdr3_aa: CASSPTRDYYGYTF
d_call: NA; clone_size: NA; v_call: TRBV13; j_call: TRBJ2-3; cdr3_nt: TGTGCCAGCAGCTCGTCAGGGGCAGATACGCAGTATTTT; cdr3_aa: CASSSSGADTQYF
d_call: TRBD2; clone_size: NA; v_call: TRBV7-6; j_call: TRBJ2-2; cdr3_nt: TGTGCCAGCAGCTTTGCAGCGGGAGGGATGAACACCGGGGAGCTGTTTTTT; cdr3_aa: CASSFAAGGMNTGELFF
d_call: TRBD2; clone_size: NA; v_call: TRBV7-2; j_call: TRBJ2-1; cdr3_nt: TGTGCCAGCGGTGGACGGGGGGGCCGCAATGAGCAGTTCTTC; cdr3_aa: CASGGRGGRNEQFF
d_call: TRBD2; clone_size: once; v_call: TRBV27; j_call: TRBJ2-3; cdr3_nt: TGTGCCAGCACTACTTTTCGGGCTAGCGGGGGGTGGACAGATACGCAGTATTTT; cdr3_aa: CASTTFRASGGWTDTQYF
d_call: TRBD1; clone_size: NA; v_call: TRBV7-2; j_call: TRBJ2-7; cdr3_nt: TGTGCCAGCAGCCTTTCGGGACAGGGTTACGAGCAGTACTTC; cdr3_aa: CASSLSGQGYEQYF
d_call: TRBD1; clone_size: NA; v_call: TRBV9; j_call: TRBJ2-2; cdr3_nt: TGTGCCAGCAGCTACCGACAGGGATACACCGGGGAGCTGTTTTTT; cdr3_aa: CASSYRQGYTGELFF
d_call: NA; clone_size: once; v_call: TRBV5-1; j_call: TRBJ1-1; cdr3_nt: TGCGCCAGCACCAAACAGGCATCGAACACTGAAGCTTTCTTT; cdr3_aa: CASTKQASNTEAFF
d_call: TRBD2; clone_size: medium-sized; v_call: TRBV6-1; j_call: TRBJ2-1; cdr3_nt: TGTGCCAGCAGTGAGTCGATAGCGGGGGGGTTAAATGAGCAGTTCTTC; cdr3_aa: CASSESIAGGLNEQFF